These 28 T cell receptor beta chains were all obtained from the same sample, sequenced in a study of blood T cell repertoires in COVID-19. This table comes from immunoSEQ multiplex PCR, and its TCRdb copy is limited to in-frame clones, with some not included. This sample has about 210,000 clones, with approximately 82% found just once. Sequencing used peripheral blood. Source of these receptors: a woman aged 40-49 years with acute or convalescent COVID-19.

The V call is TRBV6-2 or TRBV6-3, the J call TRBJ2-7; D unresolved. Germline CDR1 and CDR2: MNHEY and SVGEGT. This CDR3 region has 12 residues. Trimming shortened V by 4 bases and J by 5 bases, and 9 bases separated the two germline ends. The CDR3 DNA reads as TGTGCCAGCAGTTTGTCTAGGAACGAGCAGTACTTC. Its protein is CASSLSRNEQYF.

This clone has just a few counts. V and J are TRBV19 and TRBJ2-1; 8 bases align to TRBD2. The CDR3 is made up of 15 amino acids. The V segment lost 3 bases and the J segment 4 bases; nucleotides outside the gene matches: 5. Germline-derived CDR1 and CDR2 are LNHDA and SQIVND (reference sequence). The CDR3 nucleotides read TGTGCCAGTAGTATCAAGGCGGGGGGATACAATGAGCAGTTCTTC. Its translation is CASSIKAGGYNEQFF.

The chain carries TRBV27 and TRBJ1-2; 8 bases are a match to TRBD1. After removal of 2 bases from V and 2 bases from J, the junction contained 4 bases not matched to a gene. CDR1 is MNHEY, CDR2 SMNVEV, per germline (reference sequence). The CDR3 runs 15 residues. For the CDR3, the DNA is TGTGCCAGCAGTTTACGACAGGGGCCCAACTATGGCTACACCTTC. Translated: CASSLRQGPNYGYTF.

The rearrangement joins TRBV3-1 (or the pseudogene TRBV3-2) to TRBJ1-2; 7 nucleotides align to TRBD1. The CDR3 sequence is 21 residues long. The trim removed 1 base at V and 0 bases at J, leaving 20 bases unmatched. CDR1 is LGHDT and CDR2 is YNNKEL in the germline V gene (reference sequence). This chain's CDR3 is CASSQAPKGAIRATTNYGYTF. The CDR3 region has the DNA TGTGCCAGCAGCCAAGCCCCTAAGGGGGCGATTCGGGCAACTACTAACTATGGCTACACCTTC.

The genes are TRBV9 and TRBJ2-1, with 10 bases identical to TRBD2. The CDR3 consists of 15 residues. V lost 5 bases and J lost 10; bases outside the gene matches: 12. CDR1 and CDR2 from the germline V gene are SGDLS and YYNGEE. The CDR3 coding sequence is TGTGCCAGCAGGTCAACTAGCGGGGTTGAGGGCGAGCAGTTCTTC. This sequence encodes CASRSTSGVEGEQFF.

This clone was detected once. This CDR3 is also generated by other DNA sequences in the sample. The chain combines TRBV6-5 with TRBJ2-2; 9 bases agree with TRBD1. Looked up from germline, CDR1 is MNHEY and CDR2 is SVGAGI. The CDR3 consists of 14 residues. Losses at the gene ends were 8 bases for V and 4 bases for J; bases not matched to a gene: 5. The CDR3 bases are TGTGCCAGCTCGCGGGACAGGGCCACCGGGGAGCTGTTTTTT. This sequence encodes CASSRDRATGELFF.

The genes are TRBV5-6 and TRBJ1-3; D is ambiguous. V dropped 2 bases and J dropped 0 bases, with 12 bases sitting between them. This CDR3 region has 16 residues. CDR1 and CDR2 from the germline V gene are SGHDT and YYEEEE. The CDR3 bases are TGTGCCAGCAGCTTTGCGGGCGTACTCTCTGGAAACACCATATATTTT. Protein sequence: CASSFAGVLSGNTIYF.

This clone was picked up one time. Written as DNA, the CDR3 is TGTGCCAGCAGCCCCGGGACTCCAATCGGGGAGCTGTTTTTT. It is translated as CASSPGTPIGELFF. The V gene is TRBV27, the J gene TRBJ2-2, with TRBD2 as a possible D gene (6 bases). The germline gives CDR1 MNHEY, CDR2 SMNVEV (reference sequence). The CDR3 consists of 14 residues. The ends were cut back, 6 bases at V and 7 bases at J, with 15 bases in the middle.

The CDR3 reads CASRTLPEMVGRAQETQYF. The CDR3 DNA reads as TGCGCCAGCAGAACACTACCCGAAATGGTGGGCAGGGCTCAAGAGACCCAGTACTTC. This chain connects TRBV4-1 to TRBJ2-5, with D maybe TRBD1 (5 bases). In germline, CDR1 is MGHRA, CDR2 YSYEKL. CDR3 length equals 19 residues. Trimming removed 6 bases from V and 2 bases from J, with 28 bases in between.

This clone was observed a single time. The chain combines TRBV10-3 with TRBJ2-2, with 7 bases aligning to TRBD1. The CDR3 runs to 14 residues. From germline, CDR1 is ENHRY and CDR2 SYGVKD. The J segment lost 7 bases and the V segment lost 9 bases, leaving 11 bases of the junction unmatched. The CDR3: CAIRDSPSVGELFF. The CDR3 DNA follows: TGTGCCATTCGGGACAGCCCATCGGTCGGGGAGCTGTTTTTT.

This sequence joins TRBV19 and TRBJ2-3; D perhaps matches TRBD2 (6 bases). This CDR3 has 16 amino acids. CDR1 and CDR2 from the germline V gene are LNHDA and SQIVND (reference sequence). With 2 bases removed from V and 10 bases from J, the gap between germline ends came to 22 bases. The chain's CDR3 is CASSIRDSSLGRAQYF. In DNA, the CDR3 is TGTGCCAGTAGTATAAGGGACTCCTCTCTCGGCAGGGCGCAGTATTTT.

This CDR3 reads CASRRGLYEQYF. The DNA for the CDR3 is TGTGCCAGCAGACGCGGGCTCTACGAGCAGTACTTC. This chain connects TRBV27 to TRBJ2-7, with D tentatively TRBD2 (5 bases). The CDR3 spans 12 residues. Trimming left V 6 bases short and J 3 bases short, with 9 bases between. Per the germline V gene, CDR1 is MNHEY and CDR2 is SMNVEV (reference sequence).

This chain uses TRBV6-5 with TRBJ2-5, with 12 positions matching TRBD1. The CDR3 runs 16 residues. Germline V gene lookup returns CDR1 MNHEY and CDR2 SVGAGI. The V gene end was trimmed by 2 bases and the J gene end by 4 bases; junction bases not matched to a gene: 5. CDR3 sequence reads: CASSYGTGGPRETQYF. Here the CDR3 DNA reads TGTGCCAGCAGTTACGGGACAGGGGGCCCTAGAGAGACCCAGTACTTC.

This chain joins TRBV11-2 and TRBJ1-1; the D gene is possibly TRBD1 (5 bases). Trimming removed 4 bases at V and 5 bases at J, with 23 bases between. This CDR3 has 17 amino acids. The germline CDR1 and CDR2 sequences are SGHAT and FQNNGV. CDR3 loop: CASSSLRTGGIGTEAFF. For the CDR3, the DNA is TGTGCCAGCAGCTCCTTACGAACAGGTGGGATTGGGACTGAAGCTTTCTTT. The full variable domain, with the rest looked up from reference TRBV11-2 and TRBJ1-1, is EAGVAQSPRYKIIEKRQSVAFWCNPISGHATLYWYQQILGQGPKLLIQFQNNGVVDDSQLPKDRFSAERLKGVDSTLKIQPAKLEDSAVYLCASSSLRTGGIGTEAFFGQGTRLTVV.

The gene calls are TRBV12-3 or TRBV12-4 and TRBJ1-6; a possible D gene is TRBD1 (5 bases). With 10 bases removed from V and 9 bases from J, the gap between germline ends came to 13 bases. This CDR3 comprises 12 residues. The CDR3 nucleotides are TGTGCCACCGTCTTAGGGGCTTCACCCCTCCACTTT. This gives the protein CATVLGASPLHF.

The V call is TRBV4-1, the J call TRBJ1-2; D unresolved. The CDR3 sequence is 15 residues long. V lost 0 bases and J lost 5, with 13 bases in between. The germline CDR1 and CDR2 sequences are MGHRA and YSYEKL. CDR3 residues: CASSQDLGRSYGYTF. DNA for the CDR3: TGCGCCAGCAGCCAAGATTTGGGCAGATCTTATGGCTACACCTTC.

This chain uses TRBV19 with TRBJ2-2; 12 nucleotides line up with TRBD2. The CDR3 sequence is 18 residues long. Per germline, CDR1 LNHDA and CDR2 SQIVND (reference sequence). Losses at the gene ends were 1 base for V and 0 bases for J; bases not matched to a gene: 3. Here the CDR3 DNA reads TGTGCCAGTAGTATAGTCCTAGCGGGAGGGCCGAACACCGGGGAGCTGTTTTTT. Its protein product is CASSIVLAGGPNTGELFF.

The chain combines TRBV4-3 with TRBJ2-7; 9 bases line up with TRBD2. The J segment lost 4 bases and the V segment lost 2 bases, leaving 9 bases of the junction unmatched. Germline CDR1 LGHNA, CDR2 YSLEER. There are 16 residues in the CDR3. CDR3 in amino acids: CASSQKSPSGKYEQYF. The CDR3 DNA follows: TGCGCCAGCAGCCAAAAGAGCCCTAGCGGGAAATACGAGCAGTACTTC.

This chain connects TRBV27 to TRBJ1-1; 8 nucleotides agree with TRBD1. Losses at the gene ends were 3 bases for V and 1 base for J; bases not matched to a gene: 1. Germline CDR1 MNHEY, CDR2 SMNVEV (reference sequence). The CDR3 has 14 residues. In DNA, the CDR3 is TGTGCCAGCAGTTTTGGGACAGGGAACACTGAAGCTTTCTTT. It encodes CASSFGTGNTEAFF.

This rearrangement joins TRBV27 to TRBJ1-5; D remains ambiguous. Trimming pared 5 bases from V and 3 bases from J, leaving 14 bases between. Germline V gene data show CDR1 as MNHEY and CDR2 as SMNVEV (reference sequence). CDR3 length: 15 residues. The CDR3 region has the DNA TGTGCCAGCAGTCCCCGGGGATCCCACAATCAGCCCCAGCATTTT. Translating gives CASSPRGSHNQPQHF.

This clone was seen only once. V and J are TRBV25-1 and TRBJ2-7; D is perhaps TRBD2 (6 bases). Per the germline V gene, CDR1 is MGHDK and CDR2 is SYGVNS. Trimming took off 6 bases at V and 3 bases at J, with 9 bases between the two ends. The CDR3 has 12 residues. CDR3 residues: CASSGGVYEQYF. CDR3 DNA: TGTGCCAGCAGCGGAGGGGTCTACGAGCAGTACTTC.

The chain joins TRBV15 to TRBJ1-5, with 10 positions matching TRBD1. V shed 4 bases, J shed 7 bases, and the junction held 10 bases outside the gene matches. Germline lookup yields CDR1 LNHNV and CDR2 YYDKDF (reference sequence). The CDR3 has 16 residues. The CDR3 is CATSNTTGGGGQPQHF. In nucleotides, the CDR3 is TGTGCCACCAGCAACACGACAGGGGGCGGCGGGCAGCCCCAGCATTTT.

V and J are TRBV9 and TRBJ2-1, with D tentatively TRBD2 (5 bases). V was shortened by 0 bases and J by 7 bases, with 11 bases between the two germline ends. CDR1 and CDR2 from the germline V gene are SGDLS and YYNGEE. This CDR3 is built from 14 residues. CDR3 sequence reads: CASSVDMTGNEQFF. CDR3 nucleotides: TGTGCCAGCAGCGTAGACATGACGGGGAATGAGCAGTTCTTC.

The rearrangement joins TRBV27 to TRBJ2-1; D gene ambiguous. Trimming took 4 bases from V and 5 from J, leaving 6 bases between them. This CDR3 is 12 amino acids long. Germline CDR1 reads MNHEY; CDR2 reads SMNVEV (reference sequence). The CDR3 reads CASSSLDNEQFF. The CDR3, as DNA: TGTGCCAGCAGTTCCCTCGACAATGAGCAGTTCTTC.

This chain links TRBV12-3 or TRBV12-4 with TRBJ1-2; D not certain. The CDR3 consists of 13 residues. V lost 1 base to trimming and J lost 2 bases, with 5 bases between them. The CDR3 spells CASSLGSNYGYTF. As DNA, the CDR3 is TGTGCCAGCAGTTTAGGTTCGAACTATGGCTACACCTTC.

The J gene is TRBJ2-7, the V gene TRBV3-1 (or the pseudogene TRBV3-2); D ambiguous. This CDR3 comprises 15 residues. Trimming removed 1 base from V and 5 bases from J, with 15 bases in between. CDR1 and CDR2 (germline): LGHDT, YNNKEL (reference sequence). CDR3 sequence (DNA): TGTGCCAGCAGCCAAGGGAGCCTTCCAGTCAACGAGCAGTACTTC. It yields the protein CASSQGSLPVNEQYF.

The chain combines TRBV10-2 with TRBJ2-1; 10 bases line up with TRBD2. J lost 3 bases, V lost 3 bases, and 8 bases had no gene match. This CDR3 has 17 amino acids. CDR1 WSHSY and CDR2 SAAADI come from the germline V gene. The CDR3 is CASSESLAGVYYNEQFF. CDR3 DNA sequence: TGCGCCAGCAGTGAATCTCTAGCGGGAGTATACTACAATGAGCAGTTCTTC.

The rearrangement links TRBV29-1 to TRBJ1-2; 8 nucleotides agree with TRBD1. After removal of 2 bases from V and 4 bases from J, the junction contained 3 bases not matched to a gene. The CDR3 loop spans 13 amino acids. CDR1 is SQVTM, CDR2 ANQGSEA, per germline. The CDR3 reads CSVEKTGVYGYTF. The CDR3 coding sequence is TGCAGCGTTGAAAAGACAGGGGTCTATGGCTACACCTTC.